This TCR beta chain was sequenced during a study of cytomegalovirus exposure and HLA in healthy donors. Study as a whole: Roughly 180 million T cells yielded 117 million unique TCR beta sequences, as an earlier analysis found.

Overall study findings and caveats: In a later analysis, at a false discovery rate of 0.05, some 17,000 TCR beta sequences were associated with HLA alleles.

Use of 60 Vbeta and 13 Jbeta primers characterized the PCR. TCRdb's table, derived via immunoSEQ multiplex PCR, lists solely in-frame clones and lacks some. The sample carries 140,000 to 150,000 clones, 70% to 80% recorded once. Only one count was recorded for this clone. What it binds is unknown. Material for sequencing was PBMCs. The source of this sequence is a woman aged 55 to 70 in good health and CMV-seropositive.

CDR3 loop: CASSLTPGGSYEQYF. CDR3 coding DNA: TGTGCCAGCAGTTTGACCCCCGGAGGCTCCTACGAGCAGTACTTC. The J gene is TRBJ2-7, the V gene TRBV27, with a tentative D call TRBD2 (5 bases). Germline lookup yields CDR1 MNHEY and CDR2 SMNVEV (reference sequence). The CDR3 is 15 amino acids. V was cut by 3 bases and J by 0 bases, with 12 bases left in between.